The 20 T cell receptor beta chains reported below all come from one sample, sequenced in a study of blood T cell repertoires in COVID-19. Assay used: immunoSEQ multiplex PCR; TCRdb lists only in-frame clones, some missing. The table shows around 310,000 clones, with nearly 90% occurring only once. Sequencing used peripheral blood. The source is a woman in her thirties or forties with COVID-19, enrolled during active disease.

This sequence joins TRBV6-5 and TRBJ1-5; unclear D gene. The V and J ends lost 5 bases and 1 base respectively, with 12 bases between them. Germline CDR1 MNHEY, CDR2 SVGAGI. The CDR3 is 15 residues long. The CDR3 loop is CASSPPGMSNQPQHF. CDR3 sequence (DNA): TGTGCCAGCAGTCCTCCGGGTATGAGCAATCAGCCCCAGCATTTT.

This chain links TRBV18 with TRBJ1-5; 8 bases match TRBD1. V lost 2 bases, J lost 5 bases, and 2 bases stayed unmatched. The CDR3 length is 14 residues. Germline CDR1 is KGHSH and CDR2 is LQKENI. The CDR3 DNA follows: TGTGCCAGCTCACCAGCAGGGGGCGATCAGCCCCAGCATTTT. Its translation: CASSPAGGDQPQHF. The full variable domain, completed using reference TRBV18 and TRBJ1-5, is NAGVMQNPRHLVRRRGQEARLRCSPMKGHSHVYWYRQLPEEGLKFMVYLQKENIIDESGMPKERFSAEFPKEGPSILRIQQVVRGDSAAYFCASSPAGGDQPQHFGDGTRLSIL.

The rearrangement links TRBV11-2 to TRBJ2-3; D is unresolved. CDR1 SGHAT and CDR2 FQNNGV come from the germline V gene. Trimming cost V 5 bases and J 7 bases, with 7 bases left between them. The CDR3 length is 11 residues. CDR3 DNA sequence: TGTGCCAGCAGCGTTACACATACGCAGTATTTT. As protein: CASSVTHTQYF.

The chain has TRBV5-1 and TRBJ1-1, with D perhaps matching TRBD1 (6 bases). Germline lookup yields CDR1 SGHRS and CDR2 YFSETQ. The CDR3 sequence is 14 residues long. Trimming shortened V by 7 bases and J by 1 base, and 14 bases separated the two germline ends. The CDR3 region is CASHRESPNTEAFF. CDR3 DNA sequence: TGCGCCAGCCACAGGGAGTCTCCGAACACTGAAGCTTTCTTT.

This rearrangement joins TRBV5-4 to TRBJ1-4, with D perhaps TRBD1 (5 bases). This CDR3 is built from 16 residues. In germline, CDR1 is SGHNT, CDR2 YYREEE (reference sequence). The V end was cut by 3 bases, the J end by 5 bases, with 17 bases between. DNA for the CDR3: TGTGCCAGCAGCTGGGGCGGACCGACGCGGAATGAAAAACTGTTTTTT. Protein: CASSWGGPTRNEKLFF.

The rearrangement uses TRBV7-3 and TRBJ1-2, with 8 bases that match TRBD1. Germline V gene sequence: CDR1 SGHTA, CDR2 FQGTGA. The CDR3 is 15 amino acids. The junction had 9 bases not matched to a gene; V was cut back by 5 bases and J by 4 bases. CDR3 in amino acids: CASSPRQGRTYGYTF. Here the CDR3 DNA reads TGTGCCAGCAGCCCCCGACAGGGGCGGACCTATGGCTACACCTTC.

The chain couples TRBV4-1 to TRBJ2-4; no clear D. Trimming shortened V by 0 bases and J by 0 bases, and 12 bases separated the two germline ends. Germline CDR1 and CDR2: MGHRA and YSYEKL. The CDR3 has 17 amino acids. CDR3 sequence reads: CASSQDPSVIAKNIQYF. The CDR3 DNA reads as TGCGCCAGCAGCCAAGATCCCTCAGTAATAGCCAAAAACATTCAGTACTTC.

V is TRBV6-6 and J is TRBJ1-6, with D perhaps TRBD1 (5 bases). The CDR3 totals 15 residues. Germline values: CDR1 MNHNY, CDR2 SVGAGI (reference sequence). With 2 bases removed from V and 14 bases from J, the gap between germline ends came to 19 bases. The CDR3 loop is CASSYPGRVREALHF. The CDR3 nucleotides read TGTGCCAGCAGTTACCCCGGCAGGGTGAGGGAGGCCCTCCACTTT.

Here the CDR3 DNA reads TGTGCCAGCAGTTTTCTCGGGACAGGGAAAGGCTACACCTTC. It specifies CASSFLGTGKGYTF. V and J are TRBV6-5 and TRBJ1-2; 9 positions agree with TRBD1. From germline, CDR1 is MNHEY and CDR2 SVGAGI. Trimming took 4 bases from V and 8 from J; bases not matched to a gene: 8. This CDR3 comprises 14 residues.

CDR3 amino acids: CASGRDRALGTQYF. In nucleotides, the CDR3 is TGTGCCAGCGGGCGGGACAGGGCCCTCGGGACCCAGTACTTC. V and J are TRBV2 and TRBJ2-5; 9 nucleotides agree with TRBD1. V shed 8 bases, J shed 7 bases, and the junction held 11 bases outside the gene matches. CDR1 and CDR2 (germline): SNHLY, FYNNEI. The CDR3 runs to 14 residues.

J is TRBJ2-6 and V is TRBV4-3; D unclear. Trimming stripped 0 bases from V and 2 bases from J, with 5 bases between. The CDR3 covers 15 residues. CDR1 and CDR2 from the germline V gene are LGHNA and YSLEER. The chain's CDR3 is CASSQEAAGANVLTF. Written as DNA, the CDR3 is TGCGCCAGCAGCCAAGAGGCGGCTGGGGCCAACGTCCTGACTTTC.

The chain uses TRBV7-2 and TRBJ1-6; no definite D call. CDR1 and CDR2 (germline): SGHTA, FQGNSA. V was pared by 3 bases and J by 7 bases, with 7 bases between. CDR3 length: 13 residues. This CDR3 is CASSFLGNSPLHF. The CDR3 DNA reads as TGTGCCAGCAGCTTCTTGGGCAATTCACCCCTCCACTTT.

The J gene is TRBJ2-2, the V gene TRBV6-5, with D uncertain. This CDR3 has 14 amino acids. In germline, CDR1 is MNHEY, CDR2 SVGAGI. V shed 0 bases and J shed 3 bases, with 5 bases lying between them. CDR3 sequence (DNA): TGTGCCAGCAGTTACTCGGAGTACACCGGGGAGCTGTTTTTT. Encoded protein: CASSYSEYTGELFF.

The chain employs TRBV12-3 or TRBV12-4 and TRBJ2-7, with a weak D call TRBD2 (5 bases). Trimming stripped 4 bases from V and 2 bases from J, with 6 bases between. The CDR3 is 12 amino acids. This chain's CDR3 is CASSSLAYEQYF. The DNA for the CDR3 is TGTGCCAGCAGTTCACTAGCCTACGAGCAGTACTTC.

This chain uses TRBV28 with TRBJ2-1, with 10 nucleotides matching TRBD2. This CDR3 region has 16 residues. V was pared by 3 bases and J by 2 bases, with 4 bases of the junction left unmatched. CDR1 MDHEN and CDR2 SYDVKM come from the germline V gene. The CDR3: CASSLDSGRTYNEQFF. CDR3 coding DNA: TGTGCCAGCAGTTTGGATAGCGGGAGGACCTACAATGAGCAGTTCTTC.

The CDR3 loop reads CASSPRDRTTDTQYF. CDR3 in DNA: TGTGCCAGCTCACCCCGGGACAGAACCACAGATACGCAGTATTTT. This chain uses TRBV18 with TRBJ2-3; TRBD1 agrees at 7 bases. V was clipped by 3 bases and J by 2 bases; unmatched bases: 5. The CDR3 is made up of 15 amino acids. The V gene's germline CDR1 is KGHSH and CDR2 LQKENI.

CDR3 nucleotide sequence: TGTGCCAGCAGCACGACAGACAGGGAAGAAAAACTGTTTTTT. Amino acids: CASSTTDREEKLFF. The gene calls are TRBV7-9 and TRBJ1-4; TRBD1 agrees at 7 bases. Germline V gene sequence: CDR1 SEHNR, CDR2 FQNEAQ (reference sequence). The CDR3 runs to 14 residues. V lost 5 bases to trimming and J lost 8 bases; unmatched junction nucleotides: 8.

The V and J genes are TRBV29-1 and TRBJ2-7, with a possible D match to TRBD2 (5 bases). Germline V gives CDR1 SQVTM, CDR2 ANQGSEA. V was pared by 6 bases and J by 5 bases, with 20 bases between. The length of the CDR3 is 14 residues. CDR3 sequence reads: CSVRTLALVHEQYF. CDR3 bases: TGCAGCGTCCGGACGCTAGCTTTGGTCCACGAGCAGTACTTC.

The chain couples TRBV18 to TRBJ2-3, with 8 bases lining up with TRBD2. The CDR3 has 16 amino acids. In germline, CDR1 is KGHSH, CDR2 LQKENI. Trimming took 3 bases from V and 8 from J; bases not matched to a gene: 13. This CDR3 reads CASSPLGAGAGGTQYF. The CDR3 DNA reads TGTGCCAGCTCACCCTTAGGAGCGGGGGCTGGGGGTACGCAGTATTTT.

The rearrangement links TRBV7-2 to TRBJ1-4; the D gene is possibly TRBD1 (6 bases). This CDR3 has 17 amino acids. In germline, CDR1 is SGHTA, CDR2 FQGNSA. V was clipped by 5 bases and J by 8 bases, with 24 bases between them. The CDR3 sequence is CASSPQGSIGSGEKLFF. The CDR3 coding sequence is TGTGCCAGCAGCCCACAGGGTTCCATAGGTTCGGGAGAAAAACTGTTTTTT.